This entry is about one T cell receptor beta chain. Antigen specificity is unknown. CDR1 and CDR2 (germline): SNHLY, FYNNEI. The CDR3 contains 14 residues. The V and J ends lost 5 bases and 7 bases respectively, with 14 bases between them. These data belong to a study of T cell repertoires in cytomegalovirus infection. On the study more broadly: From public TCR beta signatures came an indication of both CMV infection and matching HLA type. Overall study findings and caveats: Frequencies of public TCR beta families were cumulated, and this identified carriers of CMV plus the relevant HLA. HLA-C-restricted TCR beta clonotypes specific for CMV led the ex vivo response.

MiXCR, run by TCRdb on the reads, gives a single entry per CDR3 protein. Of 450,000 to 650,000 distinct CDR3 sequences listed, approximately 25% are singletons. This sequence was found in a human donor in good health (CMV status not recorded). Some clones in this sample may be carry-over from other donors' samples. The sample was PBMCs. V gene TRBV2 combines with J gene TRBJ2-2; D possibly corresponds to TRBD2 (5 bases). The DNA for the CDR3 is TGTGCCAGCAGTCTAAGCGCGGGTCACGGGGAGCTGTTTTTT. This translates into CASSLSAGHGELFF.